This TCR beta chain was captured in a study of blood T cell repertoires in COVID-19. The wider study: Sources were T cells, B-cell-depleted T cells, or PBMCs; the material itself was cDNA or gDNA.

CDR3 length: 14 residues. Germline-derived CDR1 and CDR2 are KGHSH and LQKENI. V dropped 2 bases and J dropped 5; count of bases not matched to a gene: 3. As originally analysed: Amplification with reference gene primers provided the estimates of nucleated cell counts. Sequencing was performed with immunoSEQ multiplex PCR; in TCRdb, only in-frame clones are kept and a portion is missing. That table is the source of V, J and clone size, and D and trimming were worked out from the DNA. The repertoire holds 270,000 or so clones, with roughly 85% as singletons. This chain joins TRBV18 and TRBJ2-7, with TRBD1 matching 10 bases. The source material was peripheral blood. This TCR came from a woman aged 50 to 65 who had recovered from COVID-19. The CDR3 protein is CASSPTTGGHEQYF. DNA of the CDR3: TGTGCCAGCTCACCAACGACAGGGGGCCACGAGCAGTACTTC.